This passage covers 4 T cell receptor beta chains from one sample sequenced in a study of OX40 agonist ivuxolimab in advanced cancers. Assay used: immunoSEQ multiplex PCR; TCRdb lists only in-frame clones, some missing. The table shows some 22,000 clones, with approximately 89% occurring only once. Sequenced here: CD4+ or CD8+ T cells sorted from blood, sampled in a trial of the OX40 agonist ivuxolimab. Receptors originate from an adult with an advanced solid tumor such as melanoma, head and neck, liver or kidney cancer.

The sample holds one count of this clone. The V call is TRBV5-1, the J call TRBJ2-1, with 7 positions matching TRBD1. This CDR3 spans 15 amino acids. V dropped 0 bases and J dropped 3; count of bases not matched to a gene: 3. Germline CDR1 SGHRS, CDR2 YFSETQ. CDR3 sequence: CASSLGQGLYNEQFF. CDR3 in DNA: TGCGCCAGCAGCTTGGGACAGGGTCTCTACAATGAGCAGTTCTTC.

This chain joins TRBV27 and TRBJ1-2; D not resolved. With 0 bases removed from V and 4 bases from J, the gap between germline ends came to 6 bases. The CDR3 sequence is 13 residues long. In germline, CDR1 is MNHEY, CDR2 SMNVEV (reference sequence). The CDR3 region is CASSLSSSYGYTF. The CDR3, as DNA: TGTGCCAGCAGTTTATCTTCCAGCTATGGCTACACCTTC.

This chain links TRBV4-2 with TRBJ2-1, with TRBD2 matching over 13 bases. Losses at the gene ends were 2 bases for V and 6 bases for J; bases not matched to a gene: 1. Germline V lookup: CDR1 LGHNA, CDR2 YNFKEQ. The CDR3 spans 15 residues. The CDR3 region is CASSQTSGGANEQFF. DNA of the CDR3: TGTGCCAGCAGCCAAACTAGCGGGGGGGCCAATGAGCAGTTCTTC.

V gene TRBV7-2 combines with J gene TRBJ2-2, with a tentative D call TRBD1 (5 bases). Trimming pared 5 bases from V and 2 bases from J, leaving 15 bases between. The CDR3 is 16 amino acids. From germline, CDR1 is SGHTA and CDR2 FQGNSA. CDR3 protein: CASSPPDRLNTGELFF. CDR3 nucleotides: TGTGCCAGCAGCCCCCCAGACAGATTAAACACCGGGGAGCTGTTTTTT.